This is a list of T cell receptor beta chains from one sample in a study of blood T cells in healthy people across ages. TCRdb fed the 5' RACE reads into MiXCR, producing one record per CDR3 protein. The repertoire holds 700,000 to 900,000 distinct CDR3 sequences, about 26% seen once, with around 3% in the top ten. The same data also contributed to another study, on T cells of mothers and their children.

Sequenced: blood. These receptors originate from a boy aged 5-17 years in good health. Both conserved end residues are part of each CDR3. D genes are given only for firm matches. A row's size may be missing; if present it is once, few, many or a size class.

clone_size	v_call	j_call	d_call	cdr3_nt	cdr3_aa
few	TRBV3-1	TRBJ2-5	NA	TGTGCCAGCAGCCAAGCTCACTCAGGGGAGGAGACCCAGTACTTC	CASSQAHSGEETQYF
few	TRBV20-1	TRBJ2-5	TRBD2	TGCAGTGCTAGACATTATCTAGCGGAAGAGACCCAGTACTTC	CSARHYLAEETQYF
few	TRBV29-1	TRBJ2-4	NA	TGCAGCGTTGAAGAGTGGACAGCACGGAAAAACATTCAGTACTTC	CSVEEWTARKNIQYF
NA	TRBV5-1	TRBJ2-7	NA	TGCGCCAGCAGCTTGGGATCGGGAGTCGCCTACGAGCAGAACTTC	CASSLGSGVAYEQNF
few	TRBV2	TRBJ2-7	NA	TGTGCCAGCAGTAATGAGCGGCCGGGCGAGCAGTACTTC	CASSNERPGEQYF
few	TRBV27	TRBJ2-7	NA	TGTGCCAGCAGTTTAGCAGGACAGTACTACGAGCAGTACTTC	CASSLAGQYYEQYF
few	TRBV29-1	TRBJ2-1	NA	TGCAGCGTTGCCTCGGTGGATGGGGACAATGAGCAGTTCTTC	CSVASVDGDNEQFF
few	TRBV3-1	TRBJ1-5	NA	TGTGCCAGCAGCCAAGATTCTGGGGTTAATCAGCCCCAGCATTTT	CASSQDSGVNQPQHF
NA	TRBV2	TRBJ2-5	TRBD2	TGTGCCAGCACCACCAGCGGGGATGAGACCCAGTACTTC	CASTTSGDETQYF
few	TRBV12-3/TRBV12-4	TRBJ2-7	NA	TGTGCCAGCACCAACCCGGGGGACTTCGAGCAGTACTTC	CASTNPGDFEQYF
NA	TRBV7-2	TRBJ2-3	NA	TGTGCCAGCAGCCCCATAGCAGGGTTCACAGATACGCAGTATTTT	CASSPIAGFTDTQYF